This T cell receptor (beta chain) was obtained from a study of shared clonotypes between healthy human individuals. The table came from immunoSEQ multiplex PCR; TCRdb's copy has only in-frame clones and leaves some out. In the table there are roughly 1.5 million clones, 95% to 99% of which are singletons. This TCR derives from a man aged 25-45 years in good health. Specimen: naive CD4+ T cells sorted from blood. Subset given: CD45RA+ positively selected.

The CDR3 DNA is TGTGCCAGCAGTTTAGGCCTAGCGGGAAGGTCAGATACGCAGTATTTT. It codes for CASSLGLAGRSDTQYF. The rearrangement joins TRBV27 to TRBJ2-3, with TRBD2 identical over 9 bases. J was trimmed by 4 bases and V by 2 bases; bases with no gene match: 7. In germline, CDR1 is MNHEY, CDR2 SMNVEV (reference sequence). There are 16 residues in the CDR3.